Sequencing of this TCR beta chain was carried out in a study of CD8 T cells in Susac syndrome. Study-wide context: Within the sequenced group of Susac syndrome patients, five or six showed active disease and fewer than 10 were in remission.

Per the germline V gene, CDR1 is LGHNA and CDR2 is YNFKEQ. Trimming stripped 0 bases from V and 3 bases from J, with 8 bases between. The CDR3 spans 14 residues. General study results and limits: CD4+ T cell repertoires in Susac syndrome exhibited no evidence of clonal expansion.

RNA, at roughly 0.45 to 1 ug, was reverse transcribed with random hexamers. Across 54 Vbeta and 13 Jbeta, immunoSEQ multiplex PCR amplified TCR beta CDR3. TCRdb reanalysed the immunoSEQ multiplex PCR reads using MiXCR and keeps one entry per CDR3 protein. In the table there are under 300,000 distinct CDR3 sequences, about 95% of which are singletons. Patients with Susac syndrome showed fulfilment of recently defined diagnostic criteria for definite or probable disease. A word on this clonotype: The target antigen is unknown.

The TCR comes from a human donor with Susac syndrome. The chain uses TRBV4-2 and TRBJ1-1, with D hard to call. Material for sequencing was CD4+ T cells from PBMCs. The CDR3 DNA reads as TGTGCCAGCAGCCAAGATAGTCGGTACACTGAAGCTTTCTTT. Translating it yields CASSQDSRYTEAFF.